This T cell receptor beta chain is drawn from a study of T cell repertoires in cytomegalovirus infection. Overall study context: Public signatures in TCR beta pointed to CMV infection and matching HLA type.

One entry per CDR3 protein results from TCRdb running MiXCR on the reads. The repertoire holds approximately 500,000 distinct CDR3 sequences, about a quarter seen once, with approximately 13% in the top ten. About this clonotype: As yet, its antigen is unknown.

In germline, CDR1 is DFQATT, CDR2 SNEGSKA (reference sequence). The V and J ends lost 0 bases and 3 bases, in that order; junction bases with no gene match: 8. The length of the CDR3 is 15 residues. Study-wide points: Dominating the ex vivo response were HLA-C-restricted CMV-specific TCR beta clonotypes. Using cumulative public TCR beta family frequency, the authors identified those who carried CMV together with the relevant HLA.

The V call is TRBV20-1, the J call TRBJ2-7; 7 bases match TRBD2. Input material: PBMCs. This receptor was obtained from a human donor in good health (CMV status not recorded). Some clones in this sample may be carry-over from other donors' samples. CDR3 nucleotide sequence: TGCAGTGCTAGAGATTTAACTAGCGAGAGCTACGAGCAGTACTTC. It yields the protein CSARDLTSESYEQYF.